One TCR beta chain is described in this entry. Its antigen is unknown. Every donor, a Caucasian adult, lived in Nashville, Tennessee. These data originate in a study of shared clonotypes between healthy human individuals. Overall study: CD4 naive and memory got three plates each, CD8 naive two, CD8 memory one.

Here immunoSEQ multiplex PCR was the method, and the copy in TCRdb shows in-frame clones only, minus some. This table has about 2,500,000 clones, 85% to 95% appearing once. Study-wide points: As a rule, naive subsets had a larger estimated richness than memory subsets.

The sequence was obtained from a man between 18 and 35 years old in good health. Source material: naive CD4+ T cells sorted from blood. Documented subset: CD45RA+ positively selected.

Here the CDR3 DNA reads TGCGCCAGCAGCCTCCCTGGGGCTAGCGGGACTGGAAATACGCAGTATTTT. Its translation is CASSLPGASGTGNTQYF. The chain has TRBV5-1 and TRBJ2-3; 9 bases match TRBD2. J was trimmed by 7 bases and V by 4 bases; bases with no gene match: 16. The CDR3 has 17 amino acids. Germline V CDR1 and CDR2: SGHRS, YFSETQ.